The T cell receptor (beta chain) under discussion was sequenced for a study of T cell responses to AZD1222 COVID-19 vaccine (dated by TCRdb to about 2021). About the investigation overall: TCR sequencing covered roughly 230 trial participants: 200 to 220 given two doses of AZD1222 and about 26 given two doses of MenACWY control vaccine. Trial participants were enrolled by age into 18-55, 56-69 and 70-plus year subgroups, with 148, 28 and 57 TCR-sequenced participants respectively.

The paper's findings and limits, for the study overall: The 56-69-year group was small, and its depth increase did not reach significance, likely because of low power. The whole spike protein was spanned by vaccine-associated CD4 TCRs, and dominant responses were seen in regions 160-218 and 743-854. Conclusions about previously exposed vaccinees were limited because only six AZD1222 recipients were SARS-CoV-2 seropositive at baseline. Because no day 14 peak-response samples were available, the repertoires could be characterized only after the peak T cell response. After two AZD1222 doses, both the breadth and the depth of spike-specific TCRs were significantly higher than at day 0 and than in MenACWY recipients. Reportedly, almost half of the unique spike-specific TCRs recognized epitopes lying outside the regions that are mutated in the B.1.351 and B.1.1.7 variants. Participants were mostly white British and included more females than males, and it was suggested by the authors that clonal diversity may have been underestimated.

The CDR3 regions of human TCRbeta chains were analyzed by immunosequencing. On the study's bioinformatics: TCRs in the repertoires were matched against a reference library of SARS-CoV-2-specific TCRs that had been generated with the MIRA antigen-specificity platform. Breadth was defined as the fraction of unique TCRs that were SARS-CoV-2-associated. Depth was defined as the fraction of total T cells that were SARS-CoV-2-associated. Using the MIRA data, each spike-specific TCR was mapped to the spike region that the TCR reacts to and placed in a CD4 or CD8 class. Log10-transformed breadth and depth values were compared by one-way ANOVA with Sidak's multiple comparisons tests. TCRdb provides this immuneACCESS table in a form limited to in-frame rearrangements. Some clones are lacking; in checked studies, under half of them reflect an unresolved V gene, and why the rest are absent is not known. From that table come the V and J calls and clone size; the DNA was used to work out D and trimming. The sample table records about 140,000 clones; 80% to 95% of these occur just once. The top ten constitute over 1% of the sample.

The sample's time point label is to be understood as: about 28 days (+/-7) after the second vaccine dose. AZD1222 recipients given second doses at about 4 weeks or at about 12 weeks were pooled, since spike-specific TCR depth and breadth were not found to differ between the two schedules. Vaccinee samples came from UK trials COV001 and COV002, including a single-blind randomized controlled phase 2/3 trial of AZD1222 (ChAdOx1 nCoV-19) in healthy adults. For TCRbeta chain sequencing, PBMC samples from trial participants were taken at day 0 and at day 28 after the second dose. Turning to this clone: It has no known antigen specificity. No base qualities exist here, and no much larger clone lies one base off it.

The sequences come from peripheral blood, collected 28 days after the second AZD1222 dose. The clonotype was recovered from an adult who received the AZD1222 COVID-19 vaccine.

In nucleotide form, the sequence is TGTGCCAGCAGTCCCCAAGGGACGGGCAATGAGCAGTTCTTC. Its protein product is CASSPQGTGNEQFF. This chain joins TRBV28 to TRBJ2-1, with the D call perhaps TRBD1 or TRBD2, as 5 bases match in each case. V and J lose 5 bases and 6 bases, and a span of 14 bases separates them. From its cysteine to its phenylalanine, the CDR3 spans 14 amino acids. Only the CDR3 part of the read is kept: 42 bases, read in frame from the first base. The germline V gene gives CDR1 as MDHEN and CDR2 as SYDVKM.